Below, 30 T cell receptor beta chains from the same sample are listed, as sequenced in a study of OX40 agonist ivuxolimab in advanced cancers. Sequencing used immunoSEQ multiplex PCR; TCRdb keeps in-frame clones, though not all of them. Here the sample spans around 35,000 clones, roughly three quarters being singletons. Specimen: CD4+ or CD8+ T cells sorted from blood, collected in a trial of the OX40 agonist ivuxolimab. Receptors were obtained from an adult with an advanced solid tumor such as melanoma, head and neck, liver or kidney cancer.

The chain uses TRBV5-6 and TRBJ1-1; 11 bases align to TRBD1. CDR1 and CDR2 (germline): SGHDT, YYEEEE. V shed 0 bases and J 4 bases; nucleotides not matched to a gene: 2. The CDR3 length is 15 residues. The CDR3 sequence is CASSLVGTGGTEAFF. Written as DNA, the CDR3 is TGTGCCAGCAGCTTGGTGGGGACAGGGGGCACTGAAGCTTTCTTT. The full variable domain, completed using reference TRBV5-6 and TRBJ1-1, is DAGVTQSPTHLIKTRGQQVTLRCSPKSGHDTVSWYQQALGQGPQFIFQYYEEEERQRGNFPDRFSGHQFPNYSSELNVNALLLGDSALYLCASSLVGTGGTEAFFGQGTRLTVV.

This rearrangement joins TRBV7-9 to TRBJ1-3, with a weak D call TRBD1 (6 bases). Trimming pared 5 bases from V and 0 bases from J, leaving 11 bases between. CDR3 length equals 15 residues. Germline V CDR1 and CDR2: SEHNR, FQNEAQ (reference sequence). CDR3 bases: TGTGCCAGCAGCCACCACAGGGCCTCTGGAAACACCATATATTTT. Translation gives CASSHHRASGNTIYF.

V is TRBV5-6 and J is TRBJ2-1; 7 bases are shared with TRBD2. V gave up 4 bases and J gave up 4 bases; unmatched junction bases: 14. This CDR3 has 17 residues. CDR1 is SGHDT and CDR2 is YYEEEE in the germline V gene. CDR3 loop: CASSVIRLAAYYNEQFF. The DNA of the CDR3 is TGTGCCAGCAGCGTTATCCGTCTAGCGGCCTATTACAATGAGCAGTTCTTC.

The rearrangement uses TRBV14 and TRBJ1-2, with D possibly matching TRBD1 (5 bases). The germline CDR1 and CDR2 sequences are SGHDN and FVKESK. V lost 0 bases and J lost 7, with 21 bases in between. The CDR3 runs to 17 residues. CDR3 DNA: TGTGCCAGCAGCCAAGATCGGTTTGGGGGGGGATTTGGTGGCTACACCTTC. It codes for CASSQDRFGGGFGGYTF.

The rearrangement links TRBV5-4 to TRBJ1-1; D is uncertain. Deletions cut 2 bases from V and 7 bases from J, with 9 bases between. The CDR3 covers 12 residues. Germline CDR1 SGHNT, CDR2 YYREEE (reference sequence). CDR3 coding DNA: TGTGCCAGCAGCTTATTCGACGGTGAAGCTTTCTTT. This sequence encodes CASSLFDGEAFF.

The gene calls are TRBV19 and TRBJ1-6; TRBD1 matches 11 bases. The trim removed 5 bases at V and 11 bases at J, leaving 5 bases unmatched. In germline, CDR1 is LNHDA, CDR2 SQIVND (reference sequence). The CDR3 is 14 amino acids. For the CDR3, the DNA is TGTGCCAGTAGTGGACAGGGGGCATGGACACCCCTCCACTTT. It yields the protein CASSGQGAWTPLHF. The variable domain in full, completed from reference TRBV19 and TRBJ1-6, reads DGGITQSPKYLFRKEGQNVTLSCEQNLNHDAMYWYRQDPGQGLRLIYYSQIVNDFQKGDIAEGYSVSREKKESFPLTVTSAQKNPTAFYLCASSGQGAWTPLHFGNGTRLTVT.

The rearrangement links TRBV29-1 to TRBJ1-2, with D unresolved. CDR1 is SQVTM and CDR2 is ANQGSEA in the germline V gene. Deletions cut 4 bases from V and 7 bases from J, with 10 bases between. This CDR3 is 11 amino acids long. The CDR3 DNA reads TGCAGCGTTGTACAGCTTGGTGGCTACACCTTC. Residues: CSVVQLGGYTF.

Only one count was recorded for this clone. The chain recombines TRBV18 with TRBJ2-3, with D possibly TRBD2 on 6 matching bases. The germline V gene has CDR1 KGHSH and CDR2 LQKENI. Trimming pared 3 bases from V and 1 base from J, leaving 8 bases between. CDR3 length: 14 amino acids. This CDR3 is CASSPPSGTDTQYF. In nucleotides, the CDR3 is TGTGCCAGCTCACCCCCTAGCGGCACAGATACGCAGTATTTT. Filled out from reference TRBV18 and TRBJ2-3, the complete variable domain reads NAGVMQNPRHLVRRRGQEARLRCSPMKGHSHVYWYRQLPEEGLKFMVYLQKENIIDESGMPKERFSAEFPKEGPSILRIQQVVRGDSAAYFCASSPPSGTDTQYFGPGTRLTVL.

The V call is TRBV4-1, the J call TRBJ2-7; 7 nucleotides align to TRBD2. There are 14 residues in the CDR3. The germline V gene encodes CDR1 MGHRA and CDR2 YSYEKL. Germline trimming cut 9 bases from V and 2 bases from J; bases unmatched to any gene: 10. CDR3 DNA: TGCGCCAGTTCCTGTGGGGGGGTAGCCTACGAGCAGTACTTC. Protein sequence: CASSCGGVAYEQYF.

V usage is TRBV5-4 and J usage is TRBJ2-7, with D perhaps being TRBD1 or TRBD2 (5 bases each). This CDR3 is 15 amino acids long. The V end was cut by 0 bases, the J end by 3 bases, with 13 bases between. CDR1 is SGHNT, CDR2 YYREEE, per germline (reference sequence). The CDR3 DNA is TGTGCCAGCAGCTTGGGGGGGACGGCGGGCTACGAGCAGTACTTC. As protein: CASSLGGTAGYEQYF.

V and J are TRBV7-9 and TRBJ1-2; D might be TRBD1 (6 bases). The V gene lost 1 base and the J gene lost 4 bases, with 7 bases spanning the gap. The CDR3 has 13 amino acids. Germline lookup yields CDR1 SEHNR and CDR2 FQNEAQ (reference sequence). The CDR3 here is CASSLEGGYGYTF. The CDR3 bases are TGTGCCAGCAGCTTAGAAGGGGGCTATGGCTACACCTTC.

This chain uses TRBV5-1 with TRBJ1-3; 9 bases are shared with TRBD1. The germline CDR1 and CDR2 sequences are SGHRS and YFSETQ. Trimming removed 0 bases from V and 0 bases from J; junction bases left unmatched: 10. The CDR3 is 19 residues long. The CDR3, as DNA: TGCGCCAGCAGCTTGGGGGACAGGGTAGGGTCGGCCTCTGGAAACACCATATATTTT. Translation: CASSLGDRVGSASGNTIYF.

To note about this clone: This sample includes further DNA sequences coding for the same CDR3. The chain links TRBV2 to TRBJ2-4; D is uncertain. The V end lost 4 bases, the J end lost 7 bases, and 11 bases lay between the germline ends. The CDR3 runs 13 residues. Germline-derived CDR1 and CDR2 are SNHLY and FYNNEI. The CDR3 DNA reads TGTGCCAGCAGTGTTGGCGGCCAGAACATTCAGTACTTC. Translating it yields CASSVGGQNIQYF.

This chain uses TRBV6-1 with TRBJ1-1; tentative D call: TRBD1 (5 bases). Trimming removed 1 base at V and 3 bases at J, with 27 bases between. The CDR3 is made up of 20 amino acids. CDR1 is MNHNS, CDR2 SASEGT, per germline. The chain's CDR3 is CASSEDSRGGIGGAHTEAFF. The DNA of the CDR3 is TGTGCCAGCAGTGAAGATTCTAGGGGCGGGATAGGAGGGGCACACACTGAAGCTTTCTTT.

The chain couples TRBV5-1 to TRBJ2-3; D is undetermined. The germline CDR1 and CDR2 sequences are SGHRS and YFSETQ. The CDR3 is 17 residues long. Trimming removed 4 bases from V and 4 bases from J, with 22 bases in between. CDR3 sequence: CASSPVLRVVDADTQYF. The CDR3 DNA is TGCGCCAGCAGCCCGGTCCTCCGGGTAGTCGACGCAGATACGCAGTATTTT. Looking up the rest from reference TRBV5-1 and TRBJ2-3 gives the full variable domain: KAGVTQTPRYLIKTRGQQVTLSCSPISGHRSVSWYQQTPGQGLQFLFEYFSETQRNKGNFPGRFSGRQFSNSRSEMNVSTLELGDSALYLCASSPVLRVVDADTQYFGPGTRLTVL.

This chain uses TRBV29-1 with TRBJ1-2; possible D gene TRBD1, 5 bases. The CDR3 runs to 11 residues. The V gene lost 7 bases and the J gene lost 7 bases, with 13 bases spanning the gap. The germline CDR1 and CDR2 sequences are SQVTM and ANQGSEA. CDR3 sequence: CSGERGGGYTF. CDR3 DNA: TGCAGCGGTGAGAGGGGTGGTGGCTACACCTTC.

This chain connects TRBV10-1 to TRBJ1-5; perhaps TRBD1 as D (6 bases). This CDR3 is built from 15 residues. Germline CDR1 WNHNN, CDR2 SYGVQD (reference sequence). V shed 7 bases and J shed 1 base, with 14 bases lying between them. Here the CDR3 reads CASIVRGESNQPQHF. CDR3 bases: TGCGCCAGCATTGTCAGGGGCGAGAGCAATCAGCCCCAGCATTTT.

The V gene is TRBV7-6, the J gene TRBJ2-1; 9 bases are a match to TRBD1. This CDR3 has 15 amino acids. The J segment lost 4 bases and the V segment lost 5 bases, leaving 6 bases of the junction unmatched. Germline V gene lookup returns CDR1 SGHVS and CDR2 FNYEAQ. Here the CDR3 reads CASSLGQGRYNEQFF. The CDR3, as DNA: TGTGCCAGCAGCCTAGGACAGGGGAGGTACAATGAGCAGTTCTTC.

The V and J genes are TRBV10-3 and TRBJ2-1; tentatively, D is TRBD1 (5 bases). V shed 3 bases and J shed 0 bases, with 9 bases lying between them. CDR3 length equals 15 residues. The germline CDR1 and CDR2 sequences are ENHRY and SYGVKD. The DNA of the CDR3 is TGTGCCATCAGTGAAGGGGTCCGCTCCTACAATGAGCAGTTCTTC. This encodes CAISEGVRSYNEQFF.

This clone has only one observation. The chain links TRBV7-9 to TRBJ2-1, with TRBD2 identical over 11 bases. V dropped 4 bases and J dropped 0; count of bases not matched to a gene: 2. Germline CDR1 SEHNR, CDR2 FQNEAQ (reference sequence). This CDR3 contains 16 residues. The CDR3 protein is CASSYLAGGSYNEQFF. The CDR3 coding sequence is TGTGCCAGCAGCTACCTAGCGGGAGGCTCCTACAATGAGCAGTTCTTC.

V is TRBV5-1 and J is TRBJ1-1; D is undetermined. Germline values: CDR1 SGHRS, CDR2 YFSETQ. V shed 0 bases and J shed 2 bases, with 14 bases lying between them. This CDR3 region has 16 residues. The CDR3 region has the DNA TGCGCCAGCAGCTTGGCCGATTATGGAGTAAACACTGAAGCTTTCTTT. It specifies CASSLADYGVNTEAFF.

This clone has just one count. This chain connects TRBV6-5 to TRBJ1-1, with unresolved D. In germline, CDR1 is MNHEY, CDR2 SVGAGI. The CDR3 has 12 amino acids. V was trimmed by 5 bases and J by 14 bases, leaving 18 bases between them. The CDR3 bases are TGTGCCAGCAGTACTGAATTGAACACTTTCTTCTTT. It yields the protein CASSTELNTFFF.

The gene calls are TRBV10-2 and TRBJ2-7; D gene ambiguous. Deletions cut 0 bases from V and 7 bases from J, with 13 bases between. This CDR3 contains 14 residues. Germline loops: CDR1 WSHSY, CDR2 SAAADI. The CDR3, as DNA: TGCGCCAGCAGTGAGTCTCACAGCCTAGGGGAGCAGTACTTC. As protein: CASSESHSLGEQYF.

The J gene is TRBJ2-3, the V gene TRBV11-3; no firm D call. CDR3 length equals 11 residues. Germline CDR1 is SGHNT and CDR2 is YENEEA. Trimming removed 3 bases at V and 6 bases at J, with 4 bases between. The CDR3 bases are TGTGCCAGCAGCTTCGGGGATACGCAGTATTTT. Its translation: CASSFGDTQYF.

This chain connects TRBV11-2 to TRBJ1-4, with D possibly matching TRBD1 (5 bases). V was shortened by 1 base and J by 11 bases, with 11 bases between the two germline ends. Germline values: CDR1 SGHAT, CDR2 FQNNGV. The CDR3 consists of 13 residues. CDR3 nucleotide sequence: TGTGCCAGCAGCTTAGGGGGGGGTTTGAAACTGTTTTTT. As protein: CASSLGGGLKLFF.

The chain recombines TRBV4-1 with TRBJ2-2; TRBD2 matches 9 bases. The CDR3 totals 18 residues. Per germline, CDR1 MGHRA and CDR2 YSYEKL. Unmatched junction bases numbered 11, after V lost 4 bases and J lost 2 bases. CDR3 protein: CASSPYPPGTSNTGELFF. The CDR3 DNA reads TGCGCCAGCAGCCCGTACCCCCCCGGGACTAGCAACACCGGGGAGCTGTTTTTT.

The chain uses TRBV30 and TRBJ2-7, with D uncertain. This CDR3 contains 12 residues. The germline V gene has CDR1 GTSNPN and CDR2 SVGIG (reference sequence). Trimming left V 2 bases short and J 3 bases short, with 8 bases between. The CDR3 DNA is TGTGCCTGGAGTCGCCTGGACTACGAGCAGTACTTC. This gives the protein CAWSRLDYEQYF. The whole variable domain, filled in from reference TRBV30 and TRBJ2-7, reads SQTIHQWPATLVQPVGSPLSLECTVEGTSNPNLYWYRQAAGRGLQLLFYSVGIGQISSEVPQNLSASRPQDRQFILSSKKLLLSDSGFYLCAWSRLDYEQYFGPGTRLTVT.

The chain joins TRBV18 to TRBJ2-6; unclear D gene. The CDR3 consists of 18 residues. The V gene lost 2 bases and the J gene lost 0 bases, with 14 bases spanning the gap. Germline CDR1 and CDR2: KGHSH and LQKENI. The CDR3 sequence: CASSPKGLQVSGANVLTF. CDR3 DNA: TGTGCCAGCTCACCAAAGGGCCTTCAAGTCTCTGGGGCCAACGTCCTGACTTTC.

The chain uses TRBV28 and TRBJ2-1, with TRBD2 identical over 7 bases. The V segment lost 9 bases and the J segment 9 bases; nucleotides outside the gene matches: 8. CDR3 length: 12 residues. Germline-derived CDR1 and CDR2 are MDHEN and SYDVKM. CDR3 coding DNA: TGTGCCAGTCAGGGAGGGCAAGGTGAGCAGTTCTTC. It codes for CASQGGQGEQFF.

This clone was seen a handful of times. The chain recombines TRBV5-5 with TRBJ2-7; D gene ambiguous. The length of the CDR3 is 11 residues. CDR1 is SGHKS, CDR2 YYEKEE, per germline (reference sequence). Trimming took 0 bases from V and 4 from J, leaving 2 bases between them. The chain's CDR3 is CASSLDYEQYF. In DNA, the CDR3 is TGTGCCAGCAGCTTGGATTACGAGCAGTACTTC.